The 15 T cell receptor beta chains listed next were all sequenced from one sample in a study of T cells in localized non-small cell lung cancer. Here immunoSEQ multiplex PCR was the method, and the copy in TCRdb shows in-frame clones only, minus some. The table shows roughly 89,000 clones, with approximately 90% occurring only once. Source: PBMCs, taken before any cancer treatment. These receptors came from a woman aged 35 to 70 with stage II squamous cell lung carcinoma.

The rearrangement joins TRBV5-8 to TRBJ2-3, with 8 bases lining up with TRBD2. V shed 4 bases, J shed 4 bases, and the junction held 8 bases outside the gene matches. Germline-derived CDR1 and CDR2 are SGHTS and YDEGEE. The length of the CDR3 is 15 residues. The CDR3 is CASSRGLGGPDTQYF. The CDR3 bases are TGTGCCAGCAGCCGGGGACTAGGGGGTCCAGATACGCAGTATTTT.

This clone was recorded only once. The V and J genes are TRBV7-8 and TRBJ2-1; 9 nucleotides agree with TRBD1. Per germline, CDR1 SGHVS and CDR2 FQNEAQ. With V trimmed by 2 bases and J by 8 bases, 16 bases remained unmatched. The CDR3 contains 18 residues. CDR3 sequence: CASSLKMSGGTGKHEQFF. The CDR3 DNA reads as TGTGCCAGCAGCTTAAAAATGAGTGGCGGGACAGGGAAACATGAGCAGTTCTTC. The whole variable domain, remainder taken from reference TRBV7-8 and TRBJ2-1, is GAGVSQSPRYKVAKRGQDVALRCDPISGHVSLFWYQQALGQGPEFLTYFQNEAQLDKSGLPSDRFFAERPEGSVSTLKIQRTQQEDSAVYLCASSLKMSGGTGKHEQFFGPGTRLTVL.

The J gene is TRBJ1-6, the V gene TRBV6-5; perhaps TRBD1 as D (5 bases). The CDR3 runs 16 residues. Germline CDR1 reads MNHEY; CDR2 reads SVGAGI. V lost 4 bases and J lost 2, with 12 bases in between. CDR3 DNA: TGTGCCAGCAGTTCTACAGGAATCGCCTATAATTCACCCCTCCACTTT. Protein product: CASSSTGIAYNSPLHF.

CDR3 loop: CASSFGRSSGNTIYF. The CDR3 DNA follows: TGTGCCAGCAGCTTCGGGCGGAGCTCTGGAAACACCATATATTTT. V usage is TRBV7-6 and J usage is TRBJ1-3; D remains unclear. The germline gives CDR1 SGHVS, CDR2 FNYEAQ. This CDR3 comprises 15 residues. V lost 3 bases and J 0 bases, leaving 9 bases between the germline ends. Full variable domain (rest looked up from reference TRBV7-6 and TRBJ1-3): GAGVSQSPRYKVTKRGQDVALRCDPISGHVSLYWYRQALGQGPEFLTYFNYEAQQDKSGLPNDRFSAERPEGSISTLTIQRTEQRDSAMYRCASSFGRSSGNTIYFGEGSWLTVV.

This clone was recorded once. The chain recombines TRBV7-9 with TRBJ2-7; D may be TRBD1 or TRBD2 (7 bases each). The ends were cut back, 4 bases at V and 2 bases at J, with 21 bases in the middle. CDR1 and CDR2 from the germline V gene are SEHNR and FQNEAQ (reference sequence). The CDR3 extends over 17 amino acids. The chain's CDR3 is CASSSGRGDSVPYEQYF. The CDR3 coding sequence is TGTGCCAGCAGCTCCGGCCGGGGGGACAGCGTACCCTACGAGCAGTACTTC. The complete variable domain, with remaining parts taken from reference TRBV7-9 and TRBJ2-7, reads DTGVSQNPRHKITKRGQNVTFRCDPISEHNRLYWYRQTLGQGPEFLTYFQNEAQLEKSRLLSDRFSAERPKGSFSTLEIQRTEQGDSAMYLCASSSGRGDSVPYEQYFGPGTRLTVT.

There are a few counts of this clone. The V gene is TRBV2, the J gene TRBJ1-5; D is possibly TRBD1 (5 bases). V lost 4 bases to trimming and J lost 4 bases, with 8 bases between them. This CDR3 is built from 13 residues. Germline lookup yields CDR1 SNHLY and CDR2 FYNNEI. CDR3 in amino acids: CASSVGGNQPQHF. The CDR3 coding sequence is TGTGCCAGCAGTGTCGGGGGGAATCAGCCCCAGCATTTT.

V and J are TRBV30 and TRBJ1-2; D perhaps matches TRBD1 (5 bases). V lost 5 bases and J 7 bases, leaving 14 bases between the germline ends. The germline V gene has CDR1 GTSNPN and CDR2 SVGIG (reference sequence). The CDR3 is 12 residues long. DNA for the CDR3: TGTGCCTGGGGACTGGGGGGTATTGGCTACACCTTC. It encodes CAWGLGGIGYTF.

This chain uses TRBV27 with TRBJ2-1, with 10 bases lining up with TRBD2. The CDR3 sequence is 19 residues long. The J segment lost 6 bases and the V segment lost 5 bases, leaving 19 bases of the junction unmatched. Germline-derived CDR1 and CDR2 are MNHEY and SMNVEV (reference sequence). The CDR3 is CASSDIRRASGRDFNEQFF. CDR3 nucleotide sequence: TGTGCCAGCAGTGATATCCGCCGGGCCAGCGGGAGGGATTTCAATGAGCAGTTCTTC.

This clone was recorded once. The rearrangement joins TRBV5-5 to TRBJ1-2, with 8 positions matching TRBD1. There are 17 residues in the CDR3. Germline V gene lookup returns CDR1 SGHKS and CDR2 YYEKEE (reference sequence). V trimming: 3 bases; J trimming: 1 base; junction bases outside the gene matches: 11. CDR3: CASSSRTPQGVNYGYTF. CDR3 DNA: TGTGCCAGCAGCTCGCGTACGCCACAGGGGGTTAACTATGGCTACACCTTC.

The chain recombines TRBV19 with TRBJ1-1; unclear D gene. Trimming pared 3 bases from V and 1 base from J, leaving 12 bases between. This CDR3 comprises 15 residues. Germline V gene lookup returns CDR1 LNHDA and CDR2 SQIVND (reference sequence). The CDR3 bases are TGTGCCAGTAGTATGCTCGACGGCGCGAACACTGAAGCTTTCTTT. Residues: CASSMLDGANTEAFF.

This sequence joins TRBV10-2 and TRBJ2-2, with 8 bases aligning to TRBD1. The J segment lost 0 bases and the V segment lost 4 bases, leaving 7 bases of the junction unmatched. There are 17 residues in the CDR3. The V gene's germline CDR1 is WSHSY and CDR2 SAAADI. CDR3 nucleotides: TGCGCCAGCAGTGCCCCGGGACAGGCAGCGAACACCGGGGAGCTGTTTTTT. Protein sequence: CASSAPGQAANTGELFF.

This sequence joins TRBV7-9 and TRBJ2-1; TRBD2 matches 8 bases. The CDR3 consists of 14 residues. The J segment lost 7 bases and the V segment lost 8 bases, leaving 10 bases of the junction unmatched. CDR1 is SEHNR and CDR2 is FQNEAQ in the germline V gene (reference sequence). This CDR3 reads CASSKRGLGNEQFF. CDR3 nucleotide sequence: TGTGCCAGCTCCAAGCGGGGGCTGGGGAATGAGCAGTTCTTC.

The chain combines TRBV2 with TRBJ2-6; D not certain. Germline V gene sequence: CDR1 SNHLY, CDR2 FYNNEI. CDR3 length equals 17 residues. Deletions cut 6 bases from V and 0 bases from J, with 15 bases between. CDR3 bases: TGTGCCAGCAGGCTCTCTCAGGCAGCCTCTGGGGCCAACGTCCTGACTTTC. Encoded protein: CASRLSQAASGANVLTF.

This clone appeared a few times. The V call is TRBV28, the J call TRBJ1-5, with D hard to call. This CDR3 is built from 14 residues. Trimming left V 2 bases short and J 5 bases short, with 10 bases between. Germline V gene lookup returns CDR1 MDHEN and CDR2 SYDVKM. This chain's CDR3 is CASSLGPGHQPQHF. The CDR3 DNA sequence: TGTGCCAGCAGTTTAGGGCCGGGTCATCAGCCCCAGCATTTT.

The CDR3 is CASSSLDRRNYGYTF. The CDR3 region has the DNA TGTGCCAGCAGTTCGTTGGACAGGCGTAACTATGGCTACACCTTC. The chain links TRBV28 to TRBJ1-2, with 7 bases aligning to TRBD1. Trimming cost V 4 bases and J 1 base; bases outside gene matches: 6. The CDR3 spans 15 residues. CDR1 is MDHEN and CDR2 is SYDVKM in the germline V gene.